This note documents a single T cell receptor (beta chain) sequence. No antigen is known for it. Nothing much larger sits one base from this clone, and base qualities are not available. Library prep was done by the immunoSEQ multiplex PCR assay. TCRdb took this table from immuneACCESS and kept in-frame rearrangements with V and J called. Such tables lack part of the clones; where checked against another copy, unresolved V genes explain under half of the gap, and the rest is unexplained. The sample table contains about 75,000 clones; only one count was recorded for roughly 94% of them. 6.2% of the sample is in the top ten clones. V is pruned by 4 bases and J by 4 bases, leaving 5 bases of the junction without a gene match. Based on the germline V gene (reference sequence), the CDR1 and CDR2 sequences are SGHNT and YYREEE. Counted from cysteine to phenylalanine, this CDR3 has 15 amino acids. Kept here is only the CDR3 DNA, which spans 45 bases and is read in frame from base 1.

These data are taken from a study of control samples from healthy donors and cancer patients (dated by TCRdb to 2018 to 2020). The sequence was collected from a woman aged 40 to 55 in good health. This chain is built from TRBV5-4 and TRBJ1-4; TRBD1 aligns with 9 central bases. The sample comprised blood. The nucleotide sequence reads TGTGCCAGCAGCCAGACAGGGGGGTTTAATGAAAAACTGTTTTTT. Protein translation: CASSQTGGFNEKLFF.